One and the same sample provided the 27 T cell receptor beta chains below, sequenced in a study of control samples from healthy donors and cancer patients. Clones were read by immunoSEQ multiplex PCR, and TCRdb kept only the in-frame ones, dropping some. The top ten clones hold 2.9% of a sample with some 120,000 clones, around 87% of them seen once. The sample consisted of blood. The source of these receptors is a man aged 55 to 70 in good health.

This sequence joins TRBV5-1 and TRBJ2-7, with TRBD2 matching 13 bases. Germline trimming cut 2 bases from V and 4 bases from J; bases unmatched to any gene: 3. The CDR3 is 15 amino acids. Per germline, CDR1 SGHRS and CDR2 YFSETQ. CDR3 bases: TGCGCCAGCAGCTTACGGACTAGCGGGGGATACGAGCAGTACTTC. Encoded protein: CASSLRTSGGYEQYF.

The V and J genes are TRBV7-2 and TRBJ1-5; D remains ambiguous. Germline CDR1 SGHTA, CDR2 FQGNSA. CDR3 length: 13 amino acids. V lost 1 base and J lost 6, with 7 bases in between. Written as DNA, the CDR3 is TGTGCCAGCAGCTTAGTAGTTATTCAGCCCCAGCATTTT. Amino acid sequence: CASSLVVIQPQHF. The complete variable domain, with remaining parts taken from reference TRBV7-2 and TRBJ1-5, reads GAGVSQSPSNKVTEKGKDVELRCDPISGHTALYWYRQSLGQGLEFLIYFQGNSAPDKSGLPSDRFSAERTGGSVSTLTIQRTQQEDSAVYLCASSLVVIQPQHFGDGTRLSIL.

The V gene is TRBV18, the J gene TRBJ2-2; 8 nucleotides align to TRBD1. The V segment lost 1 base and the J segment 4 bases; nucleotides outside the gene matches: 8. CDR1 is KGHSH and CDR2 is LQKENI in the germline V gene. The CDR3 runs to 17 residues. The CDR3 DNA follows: TGTGCCAGCTCACCACTGAGACAGGGGACCGGCACCGGGGAGCTGTTTTTT. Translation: CASSPLRQGTGTGELFF.

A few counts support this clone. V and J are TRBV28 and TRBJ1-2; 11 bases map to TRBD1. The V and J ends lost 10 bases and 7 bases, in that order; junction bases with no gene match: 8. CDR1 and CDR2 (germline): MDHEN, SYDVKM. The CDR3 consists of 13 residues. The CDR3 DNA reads TGTGCCACCCCCACGGGACAGGGGGGTGGCTACACCTTC. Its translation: CATPTGQGGGYTF.

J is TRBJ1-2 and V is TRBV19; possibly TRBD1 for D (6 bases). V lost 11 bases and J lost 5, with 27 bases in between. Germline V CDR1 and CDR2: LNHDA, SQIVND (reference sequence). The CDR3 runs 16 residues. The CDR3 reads CARVGGAHIPLYGYTF. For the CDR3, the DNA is TGTGCCCGGGTGGGGGGGGCGCATATCCCCCTTTATGGCTACACCTTC.

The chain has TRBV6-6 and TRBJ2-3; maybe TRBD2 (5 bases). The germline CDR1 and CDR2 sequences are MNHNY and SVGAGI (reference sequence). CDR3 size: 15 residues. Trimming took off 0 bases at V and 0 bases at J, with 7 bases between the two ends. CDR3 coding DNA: TGTGCCAGCAGTTACTCCAGGACTAGCACAGATACGCAGTATTTT. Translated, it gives CASSYSRTSTDTQYF.

The CDR3 sequence: CASSLSGGDTGELFF. For the CDR3, the DNA is TGTGCCAGCAGCCTTAGCGGGGGGGACACCGGGGAGCTGTTTTTT. The chain joins TRBV7-2 to TRBJ2-2; 11 bases match TRBD2. After removal of 5 bases from V and 3 bases from J, the junction contained 2 bases not matched to a gene. The CDR3 covers 15 residues. Per germline, CDR1 SGHTA and CDR2 FQGNSA.

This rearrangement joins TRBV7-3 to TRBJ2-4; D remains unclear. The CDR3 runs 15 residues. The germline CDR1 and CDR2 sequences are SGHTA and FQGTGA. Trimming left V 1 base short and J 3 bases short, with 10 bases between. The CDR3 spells CASSLSPAVKNIQYF. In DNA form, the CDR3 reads TGTGCCAGCAGCTTAAGCCCGGCAGTCAAAAACATTCAGTACTTC. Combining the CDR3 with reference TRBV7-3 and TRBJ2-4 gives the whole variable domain GAGVSQTPSNKVTEKGKYVELRCDPISGHTALYWYRQSLGQGPEFLIYFQGTGAADDSGLPNDRFFAVRPEGSVSTLKIQRTERGDSAVYLCASSLSPAVKNIQYFGAGTRLSVL.

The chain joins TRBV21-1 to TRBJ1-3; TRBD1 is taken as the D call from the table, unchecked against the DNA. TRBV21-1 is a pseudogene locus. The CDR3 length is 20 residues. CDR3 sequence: CASSFRRPTGPIGSGNTIYF. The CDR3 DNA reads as TGTGCCAGCAGCTTTCGAAGACCGACAGGGCCCATTGGCTCTGGAAACACCATATATTTT.

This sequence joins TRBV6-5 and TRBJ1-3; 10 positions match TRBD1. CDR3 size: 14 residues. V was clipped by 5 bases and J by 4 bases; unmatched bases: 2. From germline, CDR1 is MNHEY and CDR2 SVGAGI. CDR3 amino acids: CASSTGQGGNTIYF. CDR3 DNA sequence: TGTGCCAGCAGTACGGGACAGGGGGGAAACACCATATATTTT.

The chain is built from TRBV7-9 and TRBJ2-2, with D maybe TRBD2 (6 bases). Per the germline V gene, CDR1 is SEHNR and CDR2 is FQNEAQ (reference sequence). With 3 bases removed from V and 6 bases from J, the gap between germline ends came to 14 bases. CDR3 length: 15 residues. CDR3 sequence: CASSLDYRGAGELFF. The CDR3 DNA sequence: TGTGCCAGCAGCTTGGACTACCGTGGGGCCGGGGAGCTGTTTTTT.

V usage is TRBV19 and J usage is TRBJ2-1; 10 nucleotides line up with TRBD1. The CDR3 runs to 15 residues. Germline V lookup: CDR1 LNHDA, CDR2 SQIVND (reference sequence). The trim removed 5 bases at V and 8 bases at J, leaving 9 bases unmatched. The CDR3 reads CASSLRDRGRHEQFF. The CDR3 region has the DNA TGTGCCAGTAGTCTCCGGGACAGGGGAAGGCATGAGCAGTTCTTC.

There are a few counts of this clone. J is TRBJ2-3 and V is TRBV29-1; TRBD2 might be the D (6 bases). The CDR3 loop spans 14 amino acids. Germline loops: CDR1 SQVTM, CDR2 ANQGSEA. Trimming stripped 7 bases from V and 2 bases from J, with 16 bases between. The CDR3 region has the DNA TGCAGCGGCGACTGGGACTCACACACAGATACGCAGTATTTT. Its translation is CSGDWDSHTDTQYF.

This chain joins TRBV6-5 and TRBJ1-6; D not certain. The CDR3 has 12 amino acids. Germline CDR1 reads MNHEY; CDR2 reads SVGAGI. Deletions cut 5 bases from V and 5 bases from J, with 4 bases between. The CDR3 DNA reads TGTGCCAGCAGTCCAAATAATTCACCCCTCCACTTT. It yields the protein CASSPNNSPLHF.

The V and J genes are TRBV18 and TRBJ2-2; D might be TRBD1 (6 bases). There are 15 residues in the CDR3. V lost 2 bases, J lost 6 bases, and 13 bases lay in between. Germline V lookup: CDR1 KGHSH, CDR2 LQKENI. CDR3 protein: CASSPTGKYAGELFF. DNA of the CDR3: TGTGCCAGCTCACCAACAGGGAAGTATGCCGGGGAGCTGTTTTTT.

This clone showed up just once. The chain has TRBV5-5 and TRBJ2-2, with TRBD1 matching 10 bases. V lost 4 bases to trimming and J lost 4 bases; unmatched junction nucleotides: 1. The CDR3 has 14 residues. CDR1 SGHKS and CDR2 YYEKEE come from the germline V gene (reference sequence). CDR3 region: CASSRTGGTGELFF. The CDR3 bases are TGTGCCAGCAGCCGGACAGGGGGCACCGGGGAGCTGTTTTTT. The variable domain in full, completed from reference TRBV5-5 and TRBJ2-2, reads DAGVTQSPTHLIKTRGQQVTLRCSPISGHKSVSWYQQVLGQGPQFIFQYYEKEERGRGNFPDRFSARQFPNYSSELNVNALLLGDSALYLCASSRTGGTGELFFGEGSRLTVL.

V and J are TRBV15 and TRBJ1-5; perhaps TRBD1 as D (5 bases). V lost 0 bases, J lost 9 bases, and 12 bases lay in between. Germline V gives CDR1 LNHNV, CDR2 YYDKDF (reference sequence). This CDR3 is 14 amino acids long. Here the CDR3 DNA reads TGTGCCACCAGCAGAGATCAAGTGGGGCCGCCCCAGCATTTT. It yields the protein CATSRDQVGPPQHF. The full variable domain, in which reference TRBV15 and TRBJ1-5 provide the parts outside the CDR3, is DAMVIQNPRYQVTQFGKPVTLSCSQTLNHNVMYWYQQKSSQAPKLLFHYYDKDFNNEADTPDNFQSRRPNTSFCFLDIRSPGLGDTAMYLCATSRDQVGPPQHFGDGTRLSIL.

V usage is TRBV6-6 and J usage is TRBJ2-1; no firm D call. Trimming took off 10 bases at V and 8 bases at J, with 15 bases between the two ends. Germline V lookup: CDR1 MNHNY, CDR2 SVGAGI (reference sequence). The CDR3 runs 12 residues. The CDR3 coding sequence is TGTGCCACCCGCATCCGCACCGATGAGCAGTTCTTC. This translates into CATRIRTDEQFF.

CDR3 nucleotides: TGTGCCAGTAGTATGATCGGGGGCATCAATCAGCCCCAGCATTTT. It yields the protein CASSMIGGINQPQHF. The chain has TRBV19 and TRBJ1-5, with D perhaps matching TRBD1 (6 bases). V lost 3 bases and J 3 bases, leaving 12 bases between the germline ends. Germline CDR1 reads LNHDA; CDR2 reads SQIVND (reference sequence). CDR3 size: 15 residues.

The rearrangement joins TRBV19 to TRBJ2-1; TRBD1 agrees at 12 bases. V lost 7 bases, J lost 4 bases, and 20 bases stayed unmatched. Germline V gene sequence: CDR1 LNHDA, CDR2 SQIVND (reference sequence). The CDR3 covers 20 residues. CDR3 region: CASNGWDRGQGARVYNEQFF. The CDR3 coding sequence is TGTGCCAGTAACGGGTGGGACCGGGGACAGGGGGCCCGCGTATACAATGAGCAGTTCTTC.

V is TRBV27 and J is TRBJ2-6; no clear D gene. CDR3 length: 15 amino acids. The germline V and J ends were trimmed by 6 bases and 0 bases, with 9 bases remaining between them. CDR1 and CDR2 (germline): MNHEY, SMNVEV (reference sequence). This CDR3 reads CASRGPNSGANVLTF. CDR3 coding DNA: TGTGCCAGCAGGGGCCCAAACTCTGGGGCCAACGTCCTGACTTTC.

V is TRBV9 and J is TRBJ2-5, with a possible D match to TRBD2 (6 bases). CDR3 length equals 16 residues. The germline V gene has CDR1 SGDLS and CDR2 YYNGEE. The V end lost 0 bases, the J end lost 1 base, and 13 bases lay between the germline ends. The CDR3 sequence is CASSVGAGRTQETQYF. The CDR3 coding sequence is TGTGCCAGCAGCGTAGGGGCGGGGCGTACCCAAGAGACCCAGTACTTC.

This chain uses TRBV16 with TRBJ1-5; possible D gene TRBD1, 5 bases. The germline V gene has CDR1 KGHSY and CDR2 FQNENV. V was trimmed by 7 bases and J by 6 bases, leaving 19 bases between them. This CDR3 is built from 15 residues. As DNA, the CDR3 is TGTGCCAGCAACCGAGGAGGGGAGGGCGGTCAGCCCCAGCATTTT. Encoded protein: CASNRGGEGGQPQHF.

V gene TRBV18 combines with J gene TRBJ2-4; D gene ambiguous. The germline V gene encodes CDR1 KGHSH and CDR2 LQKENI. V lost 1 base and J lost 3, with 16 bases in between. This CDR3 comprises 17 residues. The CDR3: CASSPLPLDVGKNIQYF. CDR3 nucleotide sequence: TGTGCCAGCTCACCACTGCCTTTGGACGTAGGCAAAAACATTCAGTACTTC.

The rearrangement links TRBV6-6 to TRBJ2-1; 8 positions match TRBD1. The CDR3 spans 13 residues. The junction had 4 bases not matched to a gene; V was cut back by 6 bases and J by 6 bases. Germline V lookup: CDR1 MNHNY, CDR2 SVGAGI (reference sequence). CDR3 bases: TGTGCCAGCAGGATCACAGGGGGCAATGAGCAGTTCTTC. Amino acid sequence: CASRITGGNEQFF.

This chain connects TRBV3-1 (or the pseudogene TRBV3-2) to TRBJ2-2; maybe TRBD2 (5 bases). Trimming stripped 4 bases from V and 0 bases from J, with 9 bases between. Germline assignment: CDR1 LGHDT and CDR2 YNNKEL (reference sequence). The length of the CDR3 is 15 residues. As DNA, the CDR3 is TGTGCCAGCAGCCGCTCCGGGGCGAACACCGGGGAGCTGTTTTTT. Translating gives CASSRSGANTGELFF.

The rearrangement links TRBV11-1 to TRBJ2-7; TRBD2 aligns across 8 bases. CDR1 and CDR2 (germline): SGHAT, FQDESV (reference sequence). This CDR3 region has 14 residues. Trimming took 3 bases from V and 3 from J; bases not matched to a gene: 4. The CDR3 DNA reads TGTGCCAGCAGCTTTGTTAGCGGGGTCTACGAGCAGTACTTC. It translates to CASSFVSGVYEQYF.